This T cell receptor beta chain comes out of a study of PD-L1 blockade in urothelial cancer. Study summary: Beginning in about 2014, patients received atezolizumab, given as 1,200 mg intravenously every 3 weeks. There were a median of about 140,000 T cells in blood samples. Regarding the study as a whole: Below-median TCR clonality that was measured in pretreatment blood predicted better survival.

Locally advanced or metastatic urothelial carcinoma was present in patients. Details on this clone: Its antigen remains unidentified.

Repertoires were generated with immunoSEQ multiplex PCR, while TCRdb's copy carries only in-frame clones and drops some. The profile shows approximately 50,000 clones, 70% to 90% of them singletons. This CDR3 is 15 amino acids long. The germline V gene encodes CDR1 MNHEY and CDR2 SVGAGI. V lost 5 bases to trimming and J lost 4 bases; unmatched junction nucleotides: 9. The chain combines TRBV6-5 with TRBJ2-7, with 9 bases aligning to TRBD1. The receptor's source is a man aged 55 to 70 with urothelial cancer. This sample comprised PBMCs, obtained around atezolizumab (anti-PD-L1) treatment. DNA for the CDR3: TGTGCCAGCAGTGGGACAGGGTTTATGGGGTACGAGCAGTACTTC. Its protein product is CASSGTGFMGYEQYF.